Listed here is a single T cell receptor beta chain. V dropped 3 bases and J dropped 5 bases, with 10 bases sitting between them. Per germline, CDR1 MDHEN and CDR2 SYDVKM. The CDR3 spans 13 residues. As processed by the authors: How many nucleated cells were present was estimated from reference gene primer amplification. The protocol was immunoSEQ multiplex PCR, while the TCRdb copy is restricted to in-frame clones and leaves out a portion. The V and J calls and clone size come from that table; D and trimming were worked out from the DNA. There are about 98,000 clones in the sample; about 85% occur only once, and about 4.2% lies in the top ten. The data were obtained in a study of blood T cell repertoires in COVID-19. About the study: Samples came from the United States, Italy and Spain, spanning acute and convalescent COVID-19. PBMCs, B-cell-depleted T cells, or T cells were the source of the cDNA or gDNA that made up the material.

Sequenced material: peripheral blood. This TCR was sampled from an older man with acute or convalescent COVID-19. The chain is built from TRBV28 and TRBJ1-2; D not certain. CDR3 bases: TGTGCCAGCAGTTTGGGGAGGTCATATGGCTACACCTTC. Protein: CASSLGRSYGYTF.